This TCR beta chain came from a study of shared clonotypes between healthy human individuals. For the study at large: Used for every donor were three CD4 naive, three CD4 memory, two CD8 naive and one CD8 memory plate.

The CDR3 runs to 14 residues. The germline V and J ends were trimmed by 7 bases and 3 bases, with 14 bases remaining between them. Germline values: CDR1 SGHNT, CDR2 YYREEE (reference sequence). Naive CD8 cells lacked CD45RO, underwent positive selection for CCR7 and left out terminally differentiated effector memory CD45RA+ cells. Clones were read by immunoSEQ multiplex PCR, and TCRdb kept only the in-frame ones, dropping some. This repertoire shows some 2 million clones, about 95% found once; its top ten account for around 1%. Study findings and constraints: Naive subsets generally exceeded memory subsets in estimated richness.

On this clone: Its antigen is unidentified.

This clonotype was sampled from a man aged 18 to 35 in good health. Sequences were obtained from naive CD8+ T cells sorted from blood. The chain couples TRBV5-4 to TRBJ2-1; TRBD1 or TRBD2 may be the D gene (6 bases each). The CDR3 sequence is CASHLGGGYNEQFF. CDR3 bases: TGTGCCAGCCACTTGGGGGGCGGCTACAATGAGCAGTTCTTC.